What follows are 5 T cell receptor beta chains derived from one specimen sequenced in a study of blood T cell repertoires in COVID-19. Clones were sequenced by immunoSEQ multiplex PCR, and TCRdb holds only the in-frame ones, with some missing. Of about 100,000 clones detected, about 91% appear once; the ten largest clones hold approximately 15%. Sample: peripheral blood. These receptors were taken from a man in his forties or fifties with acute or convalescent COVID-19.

The CDR3 DNA follows: TGCAGCGTAAAGCCTCAGGGGGCAGACACTGAAGCTTTCTTT. The encoded protein is CSVKPQGADTEAFF. This rearrangement joins TRBV29-1 to TRBJ1-1, with 8 nucleotides matching TRBD1. The CDR3 consists of 14 residues. Germline CDR1 and CDR2: SQVTM and ANQGSEA. Unmatched junction bases numbered 9, after V lost 6 bases and J lost 3 bases.

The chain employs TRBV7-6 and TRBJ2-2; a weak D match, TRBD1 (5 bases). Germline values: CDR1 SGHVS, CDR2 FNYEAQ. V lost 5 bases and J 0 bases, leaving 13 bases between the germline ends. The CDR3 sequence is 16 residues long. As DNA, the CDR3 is TGTGCCAGCAGCCCAGGGCCACAACCGAACACCGGGGAGCTGTTTTTT. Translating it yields CASSPGPQPNTGELFF.

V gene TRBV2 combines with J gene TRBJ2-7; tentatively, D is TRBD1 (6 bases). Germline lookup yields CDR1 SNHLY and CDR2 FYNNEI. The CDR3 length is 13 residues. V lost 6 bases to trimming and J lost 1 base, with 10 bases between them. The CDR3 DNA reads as TGTGCCAGCAGGAGGGGGACATCCTACGAGCAGTACTTC. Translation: CASRRGTSYEQYF.

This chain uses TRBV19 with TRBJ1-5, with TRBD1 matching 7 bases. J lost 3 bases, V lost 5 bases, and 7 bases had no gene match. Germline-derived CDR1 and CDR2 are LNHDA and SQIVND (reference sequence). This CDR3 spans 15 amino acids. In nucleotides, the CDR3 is TGTGCCAGTAGTCCCTGGACAGGCCCCAATCAGCCCCAGCATTTT. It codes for CASSPWTGPNQPQHF.

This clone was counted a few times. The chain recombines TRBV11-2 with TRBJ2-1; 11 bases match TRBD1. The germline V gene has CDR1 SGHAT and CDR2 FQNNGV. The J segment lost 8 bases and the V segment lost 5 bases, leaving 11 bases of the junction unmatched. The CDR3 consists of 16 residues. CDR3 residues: CASSPGGTGGRHEQFF. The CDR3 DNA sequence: TGTGCCAGCAGCCCCGGGGGGACAGGGGGGAGGCATGAGCAGTTCTTC.